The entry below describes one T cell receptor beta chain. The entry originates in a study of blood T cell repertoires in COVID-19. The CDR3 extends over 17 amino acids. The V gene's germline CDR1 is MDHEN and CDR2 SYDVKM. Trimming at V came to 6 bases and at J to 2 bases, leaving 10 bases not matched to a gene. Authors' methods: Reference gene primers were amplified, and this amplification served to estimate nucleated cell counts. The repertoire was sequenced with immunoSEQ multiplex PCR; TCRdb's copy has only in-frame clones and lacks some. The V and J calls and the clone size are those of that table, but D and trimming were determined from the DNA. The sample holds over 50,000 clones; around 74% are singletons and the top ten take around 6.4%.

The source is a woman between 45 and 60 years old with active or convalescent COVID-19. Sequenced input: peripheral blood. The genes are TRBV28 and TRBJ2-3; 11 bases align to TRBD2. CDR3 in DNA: TGTGCCAGCAGCCCCTCAGGGACTAGCGGCCTCACAGATACGCAGTATTTT. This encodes CASSPSGTSGLTDTQYF.